Listed below are T cell receptor beta chains from one sample, sequenced in a study of CD8+ T cells in alopecia areata. Here immunoSEQ multiplex PCR was the method, and the copy in TCRdb shows in-frame clones only, minus some. The table shows roughly 150,000 clones, with about 54% occurring only once. The sequenced sample consisted of CD4+ T cells sorted from blood. These receptors all stem from a human donor in good health. Both conserved end residues are part of each CDR3. The D gene is left open where the match is weak. Rows may omit the clone size; those that give it use once, few, many or a size class.

J gene,D gene,V gene,clone size,CDR3 protein,CDR3 DNA
TRBJ2-5,-,TRBV5-1,few,CASSLSAHGGMETQYF,TGCGCCAGCAGCTTATCAGCGCACGGTGGGATGGAGACCCAGTACTTC
TRBJ1-2,-,TRBV2,-,CASSLAGSYGYTF,TGTGCCAGCAGTTTGGCCGGCAGCTATGGCTACACCTTC
TRBJ1-2,TRBD1,TRBV27,few,CASSRQTGDNYGYTF,TGTGCCAGCAGTCGACAGACAGGGGATAACTATGGCTACACCTTC
TRBJ2-5,TRBD1,TRBV29-1,-,CSVESDRGRAETQYF,TGCAGCGTTGAGAGTGACAGGGGGCGCGCGGAGACCCAGTACTTC
TRBJ2-3,-,TRBV15,once,CATSKGGPYRDTQYF,TGTGCCACCAGCAAAGGGGGGCCGTACCGAGATACGCAGTATTTT
TRBJ2-1,TRBD2,TRBV4-2,once,CASSQDEREDRDEQFF,TGTGCCAGCAGCCAAGATGAGCGGGAGGACCGGGATGAGCAGTTCTTC
TRBJ2-3,-,TRBV2,-,CASSENGETSTDTQYF,TGTGCCAGCAGTGAAAACGGGGAGACTAGCACAGATACGCAGTATTTT
TRBJ2-5,-,TRBV20-1,once,CSAVLGSQYF,TGCAGTGCTGTTTTAGGATCCCAGTACTTC
TRBJ1-2,-,TRBV14,-,CASSQVPLAYGYTF,TGTGCCAGCAGCCAAGTTCCCTTGGCTTATGGCTACACCTTC
TRBJ1-2,TRBD1,TRBV29-1,-,CSVQGAYGYTF,TGCAGCGTACAGGGGGCCTATGGCTACACCTTC
TRBJ2-2,-,TRBV5-1,-,CASSLPQLNTGELFF,TGCGCCAGCAGCTTGCCGCAGCTGAACACCGGGGAGCTGTTTTTT
TRBJ2-5,TRBD1,TRBV29-1,few,CSVGDRKETQYF,TGCAGCGTCGGGGACAGAAAAGAGACCCAGTACTTC
TRBJ2-3,-,TRBV15,once,CATSRDLGDTQYF,TGTGCCACCAGCAGAGATCTCGGAGATACGCAGTATTTT
TRBJ2-1,-,TRBV30,few,CAWDLSINEQFF,TGTGCCTGGGACTTGTCCATCAATGAGCAGTTCTTC
TRBJ2-7,TRBD1,TRBV25-1,-,CASSESGTGVHEQYF,TGTGCCAGCAGTGAATCGGGGACAGGGGTCCACGAGCAGTACTTC
TRBJ1-1,TRBD1,TRBV28,-,CASSLGQGATEAFF,TGTGCCAGCAGTTTGGGTCAGGGGGCAACTGAAGCTTTCTTT
TRBJ1-1,-,TRBV29-1,few,CSVARQGRGAEAFF,TGCAGCGTTGCGAGGCAGGGTCGGGGGGCTGAAGCTTTCTTT
TRBJ2-7,-,TRBV28,-,CASSTNYEQYF,TGTGCCAGCAGTACCAACTACGAGCAGTACTTC
TRBJ2-7,-,TRBV6-5,-,CASSLALSGEQYF,TGTGCCAGCAGCCTAGCTCTATCCGGCGAGCAGTACTTC
TRBJ2-1,-,TRBV29-1,few,CSVDVDPRPNNEQFF,TGCAGCGTTGATGTTGACCCTCGGCCTAACAATGAGCAGTTCTTC
TRBJ2-7,-,TRBV7-9,-,CASSQGSYEQYF,TGTGCCAGCAGTCAAGGGTCCTACGAGCAGTACTTC
TRBJ1-3,-,TRBV4-1,-,CASSHGKFANTIYF,TGCGCCAGCAGCCACGGCAAGTTTGCAAACACCATATATTTT
TRBJ1-1,TRBD1,TRBV29-1,-,CSVEDTGGRTEAFF,TGCAGCGTTGAAGACACAGGGGGCCGGACTGAAGCTTTCTTT
TRBJ2-1,-,TRBV6-5,few,CASRSASEQFF,TGTGCCAGCAGATCCGCCTCAGAGCAGTTCTTC